This T cell receptor (beta chain) was identified in a study of blood T cell repertoires in COVID-19. Generated by immunoSEQ multiplex PCR, the TCRdb table keeps only in-frame clones and is missing some. The table records hundreds of thousands of clones, over 70% of them present only once. The germline V gene has CDR1 MDHEN and CDR2 SYDVKM. The CDR3 runs to 14 residues. Trimming stripped 4 bases from V and 4 bases from J, with 14 bases between. This clone was found a few times. This chain joins TRBV28 and TRBJ2-7; tentative D call: TRBD2 (6 bases). This sequence originates from an elderly man with acute or convalescent COVID-19. Specimen: peripheral blood. The chain's CDR3 is CASSSGLQTYEQYF. CDR3 DNA: TGTGCCAGCAGTTCCGGACTACAAACTTACGAGCAGTACTTC.